Listed below are T cell receptor beta chains from one sample, sequenced in a study of control samples from healthy donors and cancer patients. The method was immunoSEQ multiplex PCR; TCRdb's version includes in-frame clones alone and lacks a portion of them. The sample has just over 150,000 clones; roughly 93% are singletons. Sequencing used blood. These receptors originate from a man in his fifties or sixties in good health. Both conserved end residues are trimmed from each CDR3.

v_call cdr3_aa
TRBV11-2 ASSLGGTSNFQETQY
TRBV6-1 ASSEAGPNTEAF
TRBV18 ASSPPKDEQF
TRBV6-5 ATGTNRGFTGELF
TRBV10-3 AISGGREKRTGELF
TRBV15 ATSLDRSSYNEQF
TRBV3-1/TRBV3-2 ASSQTTSGQYNEQF
TRBV6-5 ASSLRQGVQPQH
TRBV28 ASSPEVAPYEQY
TRBV11-3 ASSQGSYNEQF
TRBV7-9 ASSSRAYEQY
TRBV29-1 SVQGAAGELF
TRBV9 ASSVGPGGRGTEAF
TRBV7-2 ASSLRTANTEAF
TRBV15 ATSRDLAGGYNEQF
TRBV6-5 ASSSPAMSAEQY
TRBV3-1/TRBV3-2 ASSPRLAGTGELF
TRBV3-1/TRBV3-2 ASSQGQIKNIQY
TRBV5-1 ASRPDTHQPQH
TRBV28 ASSSWAGAAYEQY
TRBV3-1/TRBV3-2 ASSLRGADSPLH
TRBV2 ASSDGGLGYGYT
TRBV28 ASSLSSHEKLF
TRBV15 ATSTSGATNEKLF
TRBV5-8 ASSLRDRNYGYT
TRBV6-5 ASRPYSELEKLF
TRBV5-6 ASSLEGARTEAF
TRBV4-1 ASSQSSTKETQY
TRBV5-6 ASSRSGTGGIEQY
TRBV5-4 ASSLAPLDRALVSAF
TRBV3-1/TRBV3-2 ASSHEEGRVFVY
TRBV19 ASALGTSATSDTQY
TRBV3-1/TRBV3-2 ASSQALRQAVY
TRBV30 AWRIRSSYNEQF
TRBV27 ASSLRDPGSGNTIY
TRBV3-1/TRBV3-2 ASSQEVSGGPYEQY
TRBV5-1 ASSPRTGGAYTQY
TRBV28 ASSLKGSGNTIY
TRBV6-2/TRBV6-3 ASSWGLGTQY
TRBV6-5 ASRSKPYSGNTIY
TRBV11-2 ASSLTGVGIGYT
TRBV19 ASSMGGSSTYEQY
TRBV29-1 SVQAGLSSYEQY
TRBV7-9 ASSSGQGQETQY
TRBV5-1 ASSIGGSGTASGYT
TRBV15 ATSRDLSGQLASPLH
TRBV27 ASSLSKPGYGYT